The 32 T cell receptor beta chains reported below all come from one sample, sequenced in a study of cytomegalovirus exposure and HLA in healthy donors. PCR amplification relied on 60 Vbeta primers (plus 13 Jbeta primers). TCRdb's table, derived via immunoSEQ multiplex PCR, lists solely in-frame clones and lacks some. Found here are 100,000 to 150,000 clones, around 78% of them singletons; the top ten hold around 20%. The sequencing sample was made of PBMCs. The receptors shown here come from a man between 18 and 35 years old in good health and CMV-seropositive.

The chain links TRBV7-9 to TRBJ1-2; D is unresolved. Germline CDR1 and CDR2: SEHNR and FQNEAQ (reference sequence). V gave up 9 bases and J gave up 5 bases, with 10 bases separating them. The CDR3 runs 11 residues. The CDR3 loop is CASSAGYGYTF. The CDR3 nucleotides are TGTGCCAGTTCCGCGGGATATGGCTACACCTTC.

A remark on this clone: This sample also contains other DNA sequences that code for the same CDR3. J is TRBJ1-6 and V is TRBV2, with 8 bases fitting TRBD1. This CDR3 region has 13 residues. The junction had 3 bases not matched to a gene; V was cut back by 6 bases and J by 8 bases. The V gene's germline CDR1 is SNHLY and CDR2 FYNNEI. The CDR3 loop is CASRGQADSPLHF. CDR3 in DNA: TGTGCCAGCAGGGGACAGGCAGATTCACCCCTCCACTTT.

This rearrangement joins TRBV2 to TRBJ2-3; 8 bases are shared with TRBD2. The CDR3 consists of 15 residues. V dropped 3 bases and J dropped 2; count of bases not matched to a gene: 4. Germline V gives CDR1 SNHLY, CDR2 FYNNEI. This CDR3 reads CASSDGAGATDTQYF. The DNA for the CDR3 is TGTGCCAGCAGTGATGGAGCGGGGGCCACAGATACGCAGTATTTT. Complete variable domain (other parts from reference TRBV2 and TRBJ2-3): EPEVTQTPSHQVTQMGQEVILRCVPISNHLYFYWYRQILGQKVEFLVSFYNNEISEKSEIFDDQFSVERPDGSNFTLKIRSTKLEDSAMYFCASSDGAGATDTQYFGPGTRLTVL.

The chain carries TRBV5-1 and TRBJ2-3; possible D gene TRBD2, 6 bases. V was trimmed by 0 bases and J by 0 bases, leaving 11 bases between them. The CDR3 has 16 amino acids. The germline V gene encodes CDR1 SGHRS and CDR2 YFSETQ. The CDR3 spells CASSLVWGRSTDTQYF. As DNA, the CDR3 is TGCGCCAGCAGCTTGGTCTGGGGGAGGAGCACAGATACGCAGTATTTT.

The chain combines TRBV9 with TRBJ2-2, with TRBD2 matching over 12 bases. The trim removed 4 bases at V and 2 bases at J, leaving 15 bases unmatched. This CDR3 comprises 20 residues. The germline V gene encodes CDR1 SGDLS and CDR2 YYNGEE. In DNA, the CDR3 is TGTGCCAGCAGCCCTACCTCTCCTAGCGGGGGGGCTTTAAACACCGGGGAGCTGTTTTTT. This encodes CASSPTSPSGGALNTGELFF.

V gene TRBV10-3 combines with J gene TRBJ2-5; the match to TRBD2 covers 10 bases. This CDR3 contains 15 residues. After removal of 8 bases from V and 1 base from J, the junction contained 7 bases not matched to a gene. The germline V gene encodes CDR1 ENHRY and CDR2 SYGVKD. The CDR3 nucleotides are TGTGCCATCGCGGGGGAGCGGGGGGGCCAAGAGACCCAGTACTTC. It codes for CAIAGERGGQETQYF.

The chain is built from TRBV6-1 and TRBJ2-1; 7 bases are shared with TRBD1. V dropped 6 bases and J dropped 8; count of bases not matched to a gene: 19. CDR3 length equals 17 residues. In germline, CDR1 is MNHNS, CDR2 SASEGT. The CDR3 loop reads CASREPTPGTELDEQFF. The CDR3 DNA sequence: TGTGCCAGCAGGGAACCTACACCCGGGACAGAGCTTGATGAGCAGTTCTTC.

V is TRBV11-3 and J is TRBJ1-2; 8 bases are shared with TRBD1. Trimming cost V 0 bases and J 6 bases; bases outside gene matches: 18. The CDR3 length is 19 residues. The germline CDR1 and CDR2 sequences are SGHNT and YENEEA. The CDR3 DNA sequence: TGTGCCAGCAGCTTAGAGTTTTCTTCGGGTTCGGACAGGGTCCATGGCTACACCTTC. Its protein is CASSLEFSSGSDRVHGYTF.

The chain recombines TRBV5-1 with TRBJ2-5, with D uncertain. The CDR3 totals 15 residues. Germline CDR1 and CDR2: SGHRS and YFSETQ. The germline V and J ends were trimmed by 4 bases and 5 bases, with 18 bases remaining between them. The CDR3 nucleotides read TGCGCCAGCAGCCCCGAGTCGGCCCGGGTGGAGACCCAGTACTTC. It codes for CASSPESARVETQYF.

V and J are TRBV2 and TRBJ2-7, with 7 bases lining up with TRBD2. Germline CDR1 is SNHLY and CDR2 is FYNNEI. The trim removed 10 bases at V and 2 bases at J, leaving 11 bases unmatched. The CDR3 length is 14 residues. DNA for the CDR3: TGTGCCATTACGTCGAGGACTAGTCCCTACGAGCAGTACTTC. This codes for CAITSRTSPYEQYF.

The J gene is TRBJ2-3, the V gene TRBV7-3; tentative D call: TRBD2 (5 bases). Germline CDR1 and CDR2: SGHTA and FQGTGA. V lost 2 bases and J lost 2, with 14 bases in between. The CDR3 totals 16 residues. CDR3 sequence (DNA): TGTGCCAGCAGCTTAGGCGCCGGCGGGCCCACAGATACGCAGTATTTT. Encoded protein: CASSLGAGGPTDTQYF.

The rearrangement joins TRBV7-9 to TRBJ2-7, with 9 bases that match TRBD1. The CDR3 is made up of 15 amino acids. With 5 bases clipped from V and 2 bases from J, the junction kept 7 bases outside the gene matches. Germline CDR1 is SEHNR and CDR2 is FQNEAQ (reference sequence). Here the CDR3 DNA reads TGTGCCAGCAGCGTCCGGGACAGGGTGACCTACGAGCAGTACTTC. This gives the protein CASSVRDRVTYEQYF.

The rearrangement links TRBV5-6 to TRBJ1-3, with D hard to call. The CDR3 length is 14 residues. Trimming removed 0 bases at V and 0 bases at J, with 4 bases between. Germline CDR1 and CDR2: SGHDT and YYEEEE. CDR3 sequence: CASSLGVSGNTIYF. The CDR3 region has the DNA TGTGCCAGCAGCTTGGGCGTCTCTGGAAACACCATATATTTT.

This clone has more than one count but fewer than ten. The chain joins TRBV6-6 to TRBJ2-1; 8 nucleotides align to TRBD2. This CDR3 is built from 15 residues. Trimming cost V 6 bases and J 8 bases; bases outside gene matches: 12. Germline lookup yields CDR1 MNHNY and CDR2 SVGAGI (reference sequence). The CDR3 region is CASRMIAGNSDEQFF. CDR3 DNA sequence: TGTGCCAGCAGAATGATAGCGGGGAATTCGGATGAGCAGTTCTTC.

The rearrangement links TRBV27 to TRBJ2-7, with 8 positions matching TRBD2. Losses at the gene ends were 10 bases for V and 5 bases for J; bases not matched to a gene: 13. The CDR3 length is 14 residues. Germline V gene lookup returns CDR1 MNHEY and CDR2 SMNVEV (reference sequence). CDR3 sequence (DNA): TGTGCCACCCAAGCGGGGGCGGATCAAGACGAGCAGTACTTC. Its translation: CATQAGADQDEQYF.

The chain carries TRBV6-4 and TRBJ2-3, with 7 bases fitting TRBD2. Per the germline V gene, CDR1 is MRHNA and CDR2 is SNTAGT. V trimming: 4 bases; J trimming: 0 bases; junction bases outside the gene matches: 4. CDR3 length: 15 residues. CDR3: CASSGIGGSTDTQYF. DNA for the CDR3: TGTGCCAGCAGTGGCATCGGGGGGAGCACAGATACGCAGTATTTT.

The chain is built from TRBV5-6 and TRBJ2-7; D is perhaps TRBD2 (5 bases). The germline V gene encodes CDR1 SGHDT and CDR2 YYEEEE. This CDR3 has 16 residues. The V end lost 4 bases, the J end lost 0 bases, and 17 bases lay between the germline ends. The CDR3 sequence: CASSPGVGRFSYEQYF. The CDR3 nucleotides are TGTGCCAGCAGCCCCGGGGTGGGCAGATTCTCCTACGAGCAGTACTTC.

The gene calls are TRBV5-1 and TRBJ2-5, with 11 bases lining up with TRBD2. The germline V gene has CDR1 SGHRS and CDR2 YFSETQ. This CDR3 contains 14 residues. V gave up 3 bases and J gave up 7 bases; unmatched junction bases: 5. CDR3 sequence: CASSSDGLAGTQYF. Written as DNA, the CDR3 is TGCGCCAGCAGCTCTGATGGACTAGCGGGGACCCAGTACTTC.

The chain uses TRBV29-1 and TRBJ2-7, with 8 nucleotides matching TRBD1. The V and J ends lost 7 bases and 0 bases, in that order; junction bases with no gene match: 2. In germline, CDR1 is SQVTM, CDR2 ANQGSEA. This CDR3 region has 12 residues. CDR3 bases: TGCAGCGCCACAGGGGGCTCCTACGAGCAGTACTTC. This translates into CSATGGSYEQYF.

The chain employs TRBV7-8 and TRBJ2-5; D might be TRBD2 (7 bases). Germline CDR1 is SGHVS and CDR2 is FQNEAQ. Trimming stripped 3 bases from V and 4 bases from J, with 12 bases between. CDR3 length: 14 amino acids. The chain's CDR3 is CASSLGGGGETQYF. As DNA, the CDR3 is TGTGCCAGCAGCTTGGGGGGGGGCGGAGAGACCCAGTACTTC.

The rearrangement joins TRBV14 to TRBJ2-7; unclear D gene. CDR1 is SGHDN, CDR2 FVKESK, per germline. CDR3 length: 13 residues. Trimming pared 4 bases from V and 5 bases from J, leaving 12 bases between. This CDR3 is CASSPPFPDEQYF. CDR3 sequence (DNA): TGTGCCAGCAGCCCCCCCTTTCCTGACGAGCAGTACTTC.

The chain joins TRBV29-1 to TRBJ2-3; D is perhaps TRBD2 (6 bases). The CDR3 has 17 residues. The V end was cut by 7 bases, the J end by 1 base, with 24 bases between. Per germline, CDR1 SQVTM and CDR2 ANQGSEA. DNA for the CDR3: TGCAGCGCCCTCTACGGTGGGCCCCGGAGGGGCACAGATACGCAGTATTTT. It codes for CSALYGGPRRGTDTQYF.

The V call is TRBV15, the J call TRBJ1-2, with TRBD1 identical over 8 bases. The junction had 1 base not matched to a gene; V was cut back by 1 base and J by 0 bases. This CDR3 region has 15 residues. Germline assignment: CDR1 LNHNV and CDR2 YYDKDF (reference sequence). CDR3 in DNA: TGTGCCACCAGCAGAGGGGGACAGGCTAACTATGGCTACACCTTC. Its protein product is CATSRGGQANYGYTF.

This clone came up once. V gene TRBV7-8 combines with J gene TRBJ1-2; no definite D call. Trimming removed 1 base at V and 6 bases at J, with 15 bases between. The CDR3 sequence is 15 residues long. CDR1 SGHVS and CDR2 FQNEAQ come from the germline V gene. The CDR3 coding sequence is TGTGCCAGCAGCTTAGGAGTATTCCCAAATGATGGCTACACCTTC. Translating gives CASSLGVFPNDGYTF. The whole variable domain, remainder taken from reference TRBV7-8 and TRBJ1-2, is GAGVSQSPRYKVAKRGQDVALRCDPISGHVSLFWYQQALGQGPEFLTYFQNEAQLDKSGLPSDRFFAERPEGSVSTLKIQRTQQEDSAVYLCASSLGVFPNDGYTFGSGTRLTVV.

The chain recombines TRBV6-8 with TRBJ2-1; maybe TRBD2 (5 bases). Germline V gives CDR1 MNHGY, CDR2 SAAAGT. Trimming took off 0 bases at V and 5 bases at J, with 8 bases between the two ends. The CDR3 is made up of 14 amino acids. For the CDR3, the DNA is TGTGCCAGCAGTTACTCCCCCGGGAACAATGAGCAGTTCTTC. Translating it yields CASSYSPGNNEQFF.

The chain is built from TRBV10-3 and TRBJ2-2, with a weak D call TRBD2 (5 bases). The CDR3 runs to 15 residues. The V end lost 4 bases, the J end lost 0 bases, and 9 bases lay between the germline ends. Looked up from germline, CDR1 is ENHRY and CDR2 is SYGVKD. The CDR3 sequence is CAISGAGANTGELFF. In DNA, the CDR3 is TGTGCCATCAGTGGTGCCGGGGCGAACACCGGGGAGCTGTTTTTT.

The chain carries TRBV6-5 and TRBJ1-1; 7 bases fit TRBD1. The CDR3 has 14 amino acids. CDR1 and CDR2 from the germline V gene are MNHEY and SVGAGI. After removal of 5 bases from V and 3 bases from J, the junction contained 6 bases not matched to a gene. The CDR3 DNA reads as TGTGCCAGCAGTATGGGACAGAAGTACACTGAAGCTTTCTTT. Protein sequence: CASSMGQKYTEAFF.

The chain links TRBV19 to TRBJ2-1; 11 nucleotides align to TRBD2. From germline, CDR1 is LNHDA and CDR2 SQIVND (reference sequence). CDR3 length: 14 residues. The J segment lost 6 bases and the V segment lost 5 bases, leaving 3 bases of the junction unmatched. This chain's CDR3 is CASSLAGGINEQFF. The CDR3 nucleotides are TGTGCCAGTAGTTTAGCGGGGGGGATCAATGAGCAGTTCTTC.

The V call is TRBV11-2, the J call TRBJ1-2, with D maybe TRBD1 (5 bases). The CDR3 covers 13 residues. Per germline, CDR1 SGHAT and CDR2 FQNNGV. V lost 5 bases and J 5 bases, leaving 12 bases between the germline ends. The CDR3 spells CASSPGDRYGYTF. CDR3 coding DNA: TGTGCCAGCAGCCCGGGGGATAGGTATGGCTACACCTTC.

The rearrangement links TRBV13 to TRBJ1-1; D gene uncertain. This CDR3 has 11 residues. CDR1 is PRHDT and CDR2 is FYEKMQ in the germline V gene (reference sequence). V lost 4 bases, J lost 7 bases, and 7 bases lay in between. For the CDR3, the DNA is TGTGCCAGCAGCTCTGCAGGTGAAGCTTTCTTT. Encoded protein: CASSSAGEAFF.

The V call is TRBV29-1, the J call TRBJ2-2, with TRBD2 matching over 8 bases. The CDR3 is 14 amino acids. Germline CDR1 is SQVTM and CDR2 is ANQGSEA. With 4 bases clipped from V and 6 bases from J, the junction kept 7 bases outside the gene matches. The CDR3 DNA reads TGCAGCGTTGCCCTAGCGGGCCGAGCCGGGGAGCTGTTTTTT. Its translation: CSVALAGRAGELFF.

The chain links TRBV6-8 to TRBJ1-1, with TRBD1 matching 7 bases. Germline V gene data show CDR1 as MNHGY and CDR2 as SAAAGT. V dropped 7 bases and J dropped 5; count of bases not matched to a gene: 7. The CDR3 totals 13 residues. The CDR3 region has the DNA TGTGCCAGCACCAAAGGGGGCGGTACTGAAGCTTTCTTT. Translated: CASTKGGGTEAFF.